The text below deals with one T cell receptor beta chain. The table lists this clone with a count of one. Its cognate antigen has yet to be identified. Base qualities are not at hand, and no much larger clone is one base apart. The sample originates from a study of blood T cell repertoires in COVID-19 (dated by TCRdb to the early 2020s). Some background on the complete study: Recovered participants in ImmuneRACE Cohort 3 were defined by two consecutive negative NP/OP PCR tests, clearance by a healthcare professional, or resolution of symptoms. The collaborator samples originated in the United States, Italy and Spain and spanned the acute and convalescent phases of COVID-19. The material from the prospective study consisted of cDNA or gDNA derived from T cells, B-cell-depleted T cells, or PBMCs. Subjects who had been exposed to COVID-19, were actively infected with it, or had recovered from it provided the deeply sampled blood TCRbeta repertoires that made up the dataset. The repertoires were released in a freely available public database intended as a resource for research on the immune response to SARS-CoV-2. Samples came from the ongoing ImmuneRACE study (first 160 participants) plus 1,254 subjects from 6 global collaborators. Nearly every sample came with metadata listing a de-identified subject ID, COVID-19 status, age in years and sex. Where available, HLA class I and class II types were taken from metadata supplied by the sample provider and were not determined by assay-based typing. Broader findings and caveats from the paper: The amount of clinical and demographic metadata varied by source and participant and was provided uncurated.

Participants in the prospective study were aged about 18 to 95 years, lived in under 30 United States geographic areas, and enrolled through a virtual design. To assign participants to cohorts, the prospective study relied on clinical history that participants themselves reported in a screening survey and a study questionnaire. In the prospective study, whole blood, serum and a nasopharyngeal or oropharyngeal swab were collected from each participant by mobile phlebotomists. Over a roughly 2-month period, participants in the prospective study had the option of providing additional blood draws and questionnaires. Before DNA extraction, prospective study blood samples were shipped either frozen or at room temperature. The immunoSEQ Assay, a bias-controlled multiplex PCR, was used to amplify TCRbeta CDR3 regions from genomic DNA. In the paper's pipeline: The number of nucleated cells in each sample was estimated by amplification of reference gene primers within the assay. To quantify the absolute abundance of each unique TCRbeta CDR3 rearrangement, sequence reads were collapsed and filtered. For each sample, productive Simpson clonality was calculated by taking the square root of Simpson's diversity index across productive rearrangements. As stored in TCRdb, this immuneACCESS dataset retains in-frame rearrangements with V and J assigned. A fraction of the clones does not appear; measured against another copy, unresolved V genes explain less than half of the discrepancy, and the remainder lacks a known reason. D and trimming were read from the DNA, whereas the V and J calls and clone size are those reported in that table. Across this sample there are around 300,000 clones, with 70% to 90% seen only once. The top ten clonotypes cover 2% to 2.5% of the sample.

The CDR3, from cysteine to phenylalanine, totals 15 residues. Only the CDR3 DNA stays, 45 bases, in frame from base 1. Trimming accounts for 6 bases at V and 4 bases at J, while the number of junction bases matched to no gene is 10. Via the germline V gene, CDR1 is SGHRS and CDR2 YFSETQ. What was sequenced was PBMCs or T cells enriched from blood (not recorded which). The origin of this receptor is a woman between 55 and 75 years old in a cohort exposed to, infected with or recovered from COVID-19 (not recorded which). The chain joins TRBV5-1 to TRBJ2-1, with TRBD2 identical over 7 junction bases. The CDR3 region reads CASKPTGTTYNEQFF. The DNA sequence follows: TGCGCCAGCAAGCCAACCGGGACTACTTACAATGAGCAGTTCTTC.